The sequence of this TCR beta chain was determined in a study of T cell repertoires in cytomegalovirus infection. On the study more broadly: CMV infection together with matching HLA type was indicated by public TCR beta signatures.

In TCRdb, the reads were re-called with MiXCR into one record per CDR3 protein. The table shows roughly 69,000 distinct CDR3 sequences, with 25% to 30% occurring only once. In germline, CDR1 is DFQATT, CDR2 SNEGSKA (reference sequence). This CDR3 has 14 residues. J lost 5 bases, V lost 1 base, and 7 bases had no gene match. Study-wide results and caveats: Totalled public TCR beta family frequency picked out people who carried CMV plus the relevant HLA. What dominated the ex vivo response were HLA-C-restricted CMV-specific TCR beta clonotypes.

This clonotype was counted between two and nine times. Its antigen is still unknown. The receptor was derived from a human donor in good health (CMV status not recorded). Some clones in this sample may be carry-over from other donors' samples. Material: CD8+ T cells from cultured PBMCs, obtained from culture after CMV antigen stimulation. The V call is TRBV20-1, the J call TRBJ1-1, with 7 nucleotides matching TRBD1. The CDR3 coding sequence is TGCAGTGCTAGAGTGGACAGGAGTGGTACTGAAGCTTTCTTT. Amino acid sequence: CSARVDRSGTEAFF.